This TCR beta chain emerged from a study of prognosis after radiotherapy for stage I lung cancer (dated by TCRdb to about 2021). General notes on the study: Between early 2018 and 2019, 20 or so stage I NSCLC patients were enrolled in Nanjing, China. The study sequenced about 38 blood samples from roughly 20 patients, one before and one after SBRT per patient. Fourteen cases involved newly diagnosed primary stage I lung tumors, and roughly 5 involved oligometastatic NSCLC subsequent to surgical resection of the primary tumor. SBRT was delivered in 3 to 5 fractions with a biologically effective dose of at least 100 Gy, and image-guided IMRT or VMAT was used for delivery. Squamous cell carcinoma histology was identified in several patients, and adenocarcinoma histology was identified in about a dozen patients. The cohort included approximately 13 men and several women, with a median age of almost 75 years and a range of roughly 53 to 85 years. The study profiled peripheral blood TCR beta repertoires from stage I NSCLC patients before and after stereotactic body radiotherapy and related them to distant failure. Distant metastases were developed by four of the 19 patients after SBRT, at a median of around seven months, whereas no significant progression was observed in the other 15 patients. All patients were considered medically inoperable, owing to comorbidities in some 11 and refusal of surgery in about seven. SBRT was not combined with any concurrent therapy in any patient. The paper's findings and limits, for the study overall: TRBV and TRBJ usage frequencies reportedly differed by metastasis status, in two V genes at baseline and in eight to ten V and two J genes after SBRT. The study was limited by the small cohort and short follow-up, and independent validation of the study findings is required. After SBRT, the number of unique TCR clones decreased (median approximately 10,000 before versus about 6,900 after; Wilcoxon paired P=0.011). No adjustment for multiple comparisons was applied to any of the reported P values. Tumor specificity of expanded TCR clones was not determined. Post-SBRT Shannon entropy and its change from baseline were lower in patients who developed distant metastases; baseline Shannon entropy was not associated with metastases.

All patients had node-negative disease on CT and PET/CT, and none had a history of other malignancies or prior chemotherapy or radiotherapy. At each of the two time points, 5 to 6 milliliters of peripheral venous blood were collected into EDTA tubes. Ficoll-Paque Plus density-gradient centrifugation was used to isolate PBMCs. Right after collection, samples were placed at -80 degrees C and kept there until analysis. The TCR beta CDR3 region was amplified from genomic DNA by two rounds of multiplex PCR. The first PCR round used primers specific to each TRBV and TRBJ gene, with sequences filed in Chinese patent CN105087789A. Universal primers were used in the second PCR round. The Roche High Pure PCR Template Preparation Kit was used to extract genomic DNA from frozen PBMCs. The libraries underwent paired-end sequencing with 151 bp reads on an Illumina HiSeq 3000. The paper's data handling went like this. Raw reads lacking the multiplex PCR primer sequences were removed with CutAdapt. Using PEAR, the high-quality paired reads were merged into contigs. By alignment to reference sequences, MiXCR assigned TRB V, D and J gene segments to each contig. To remove sequencing errors, CDR3 sequences were clustered according to base quality and sequence similarity. Shannon entropy, normalized by the natural log of the productive TCR sequence number, served as the measure of diversity. One minus Shannon entropy divided by the natural log of the number of unique clonotypes was used as the definition of clonality. Using the Youden index from ROC curves, the researchers picked the repertoire-metric cut-offs for progression-free survival, and all analyses were carried out in R 3.5.3. The raw public reads went through TCRdb reprocessing: fastp at Q25, MiXCR clone calling, in-frame beta chains kept. For every CDR3 protein sequence, its rows merge into one entry that carries the most common genes and DNA. The V and J calls were determined by TCRdb, not by the authors. A total of just over 30,000 distinct CDR3 sequences appear in this sample, approximately 30% of them only once. The top ten hold around 35% of the sample.

The CDR3, from cysteine to phenylalanine, totals 16 residues. Of all the DNA, just the CDR3 is kept, 48 bases in frame from base 1. Via the germline V gene (reference sequence), CDR1 is GTSNPN and CDR2 SVGIG. The V end gives up 3 bases and the J end 10 bases, leaving 15 bases in the junction not matched to a gene. This clonotype was detected ten times or more. Its antigen is still unknown. Nothing much larger sits one base from this clone, and base qualities are not available. The chain links TRBV30 with TRBJ1-4; TRBD1 aligns with 9 central bases. This specimen consisted of PBMCs, obtained before or after stereotactic body radiation therapy (not recorded which). The sequence derives from a donor over 45 with non-small cell lung cancer. Here the CDR3 is given as CAWRGSPGQGHRKLFF. In nucleotide form, the sequence is TGTGCCTGGAGGGGAAGTCCGGGACAGGGTCACAGAAAACTGTTTTTT.